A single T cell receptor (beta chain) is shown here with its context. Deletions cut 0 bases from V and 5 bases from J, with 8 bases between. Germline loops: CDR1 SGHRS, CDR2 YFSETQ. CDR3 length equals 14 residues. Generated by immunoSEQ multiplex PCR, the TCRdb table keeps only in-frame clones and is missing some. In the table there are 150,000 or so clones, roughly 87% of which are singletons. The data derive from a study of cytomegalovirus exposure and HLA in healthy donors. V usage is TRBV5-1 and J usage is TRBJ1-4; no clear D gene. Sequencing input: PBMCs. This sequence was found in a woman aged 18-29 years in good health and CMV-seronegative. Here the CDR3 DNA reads TGCGCCAGCAGCTTGGGACACCTGAATGAAAAACTGTTTTTT. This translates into CASSLGHLNEKLFF.